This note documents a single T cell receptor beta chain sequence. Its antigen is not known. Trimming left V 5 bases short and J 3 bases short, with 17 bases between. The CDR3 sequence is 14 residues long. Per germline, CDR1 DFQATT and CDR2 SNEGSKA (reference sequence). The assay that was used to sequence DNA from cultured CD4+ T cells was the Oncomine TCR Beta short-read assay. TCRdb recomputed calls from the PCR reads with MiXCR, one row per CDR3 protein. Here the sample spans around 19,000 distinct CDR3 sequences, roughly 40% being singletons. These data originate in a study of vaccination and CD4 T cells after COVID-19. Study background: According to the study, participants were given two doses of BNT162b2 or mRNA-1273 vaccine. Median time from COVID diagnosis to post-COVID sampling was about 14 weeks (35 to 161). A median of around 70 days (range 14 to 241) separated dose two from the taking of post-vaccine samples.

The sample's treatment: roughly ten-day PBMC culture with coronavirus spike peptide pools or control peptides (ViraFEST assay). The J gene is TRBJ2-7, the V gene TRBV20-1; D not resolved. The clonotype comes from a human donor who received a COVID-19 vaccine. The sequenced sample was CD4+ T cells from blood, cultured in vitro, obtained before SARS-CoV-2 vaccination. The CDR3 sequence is CSASAARTFYEQYF. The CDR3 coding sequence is TGCAGTGCTTCTGCGGCCCGAACATTCTACGAGCAGTACTTC.